This T cell receptor (beta chain) emerged from a study of blood T cell repertoires in COVID-19. In the study overall: From T cells, B-cell-depleted T cells, or PBMCs came the material, which was cDNA or gDNA.

In assigning cohorts, the study relied on participant-reported clinical history. Two negative PCRs, clearance, or symptom resolution were required of recovered Cohort 3 donors. In the study's own analysis: Estimation of nucleated cell counts was performed using reference gene primer amplification. This table comes from immunoSEQ multiplex PCR, and its TCRdb copy is limited to in-frame clones, with some not included. The DNA was the basis for D and trimming; V, J and clone size are from that table. The table has 490,000 or so clones, around nine tenths seen once. The sequence was collected from a woman between 55 and 75 years old who had recovered from COVID-19. The specimen sequenced was PBMCs or T cells enriched from blood (not recorded which).

CDR3 amino acids: CASSQGRTGGTDTQYF. The DNA of the CDR3 is TGTGCCAGCAGCCAAGGGAGGACGGGGGGCACAGATACGCAGTATTTT. The chain combines TRBV3-1 (or the pseudogene TRBV3-2) with TRBJ2-3; D perhaps matches TRBD2 (6 bases). Germline V CDR1 and CDR2: LGHDT, YNNKEL (reference sequence). V lost 1 base to trimming and J lost 1 base, with 12 bases between them. This CDR3 has 16 residues.